This entry lists 8 T cell receptor beta chains sequenced from one sample in a study of blood T cells in healthy people across ages. A second PCR of about 7 to 12 cycles used a sample-barcoded 5' primer and a J-beta primer mix. MiXCR, run by TCRdb on the 5' RACE reads, gives a single entry per CDR3 protein. Here the sample spans about a million distinct CDR3 sequences, roughly 43% being singletons. The sequenced sample consisted of blood. The receptors come from a man in his thirties or forties in good health.

This clonotype was observed once. CDR3 DNA: TGTGCCAGATTGGGGACAGGGGGGCATCAGCCCCAGCATTTT. This codes for CARLGTGGHQPQHF. The V gene is TRBV6-4, the J gene TRBJ1-5; 11 nucleotides line up with TRBD1. CDR3 length: 14 residues. CDR1 is MRHNA, CDR2 SNTAGT, per germline. With V trimmed by 9 bases and J by 5 bases, 6 bases remained unmatched.

The chain joins TRBV5-1 to TRBJ1-1; 7 bases are shared with TRBD1. Germline V CDR1 and CDR2: SGHRS, YFSETQ. The CDR3 extends over 15 amino acids. The V segment lost 0 bases and the J segment 4 bases; nucleotides outside the gene matches: 6. CDR3 residues: CASSLVEGAGTEAFF. In DNA, the CDR3 is TGCGCCAGCAGCTTGGTAGAGGGGGCCGGCACTGAAGCTTTCTTT.

The chain employs TRBV2 and TRBJ2-1, with TRBD2 identical over 8 bases. After removal of 8 bases from V and 3 bases from J, the junction contained 6 bases not matched to a gene. CDR1 and CDR2 from the germline V gene are SNHLY and FYNNEI. CDR3 length equals 14 residues. The CDR3 nucleotides read TGTGCCAGCGGAGGACTAGCCGGCTACAATGAGCAGTTCTTC. This gives the protein CASGGLAGYNEQFF.

The chain links TRBV6-5 to TRBJ2-3; the D is unclear. This CDR3 has 16 residues. Trimming left V 0 bases short and J 3 bases short, with 13 bases between. Looked up from germline, CDR1 is MNHEY and CDR2 is SVGAGI. CDR3 sequence reads: CASSYSGTSRTDTQYF. The CDR3 DNA sequence: TGTGCCAGCAGTTACTCCGGCACGTCTCGTACAGATACGCAGTATTTT.

This clonotype was detected once. The chain employs TRBV3-1 and TRBJ2-7; the D gene is possibly TRBD2 (5 bases). The CDR3 length is 15 residues. Trimming stripped 4 bases from V and 3 bases from J, with 16 bases between. CDR1 LGHDT and CDR2 YNNKEL come from the germline V gene (reference sequence). The CDR3 DNA is TGTGCCAGCAGCCTTACTCCCGGGAACAACTACGAGCAGTACTTC. Residues: CASSLTPGNNYEQYF.

The chain combines TRBV6-1 with TRBJ1-2; D gene uncertain. Germline assignment: CDR1 MNHNS and CDR2 SASEGT. V was trimmed by 3 bases and J by 4 bases, leaving 6 bases between them. The CDR3 length is 12 residues. The CDR3 is CASSDTSYGYTF. The CDR3 coding sequence is TGTGCCAGCAGTGATACCAGCTATGGCTACACCTTC.

This chain connects TRBV6-2 or TRBV6-3 to TRBJ1-5, with D unresolved. The V end lost 5 bases, the J end lost 5 bases, and 7 bases lay between the germline ends. CDR1 is MNHEY, CDR2 SVGEGT, per germline. This CDR3 spans 12 amino acids. The CDR3 here is CASSPQYQPQHF. CDR3 nucleotide sequence: TGTGCCAGCAGTCCTCAGTATCAGCCCCAGCATTTT.

As to this clonotype: Relative to the germline gene, one junction end is altered; a read error may explain this. The genes are TRBV3-1 and TRBJ2-7, with D tentatively TRBD1 or TRBD2 (7 bases each). The germline gives CDR1 LGHDT, CDR2 YNNKEL (reference sequence). The CDR3 loop spans 13 amino acids. The CDR3 loop is CAISGDSPYEQYF. CDR3 DNA sequence: TGTGCCATCAGCGGGGACAGCCCCTACGAGCAGTACTTC.